The 28 T cell receptor beta chains below all came from one sample that was sequenced in a study of vaccination effects on CD4 cells after COVID-19. Their antigens remain unidentified. Assay: immunoSEQ multiplex PCR; the TCRdb copy retains only in-frame clones and omits some. Here the sample spans 40,000 to 50,000 clones, approximately 70% being singletons. Scientists isolated CD4+ T cells after a roughly 9-day culture period ended. The cohort was immunized with two doses of either the BNT162b2 or mRNA-1273 vaccine. The starting material was CD4+ T cells from PBMCs cultured without peptide, obtained after COVID-19 vaccination. The origin of the receptors is a human donor who received a COVID-19 vaccine.

This clone showed up just a few times. The chain has TRBV5-4 and TRBJ1-1; 7 positions agree with TRBD1. The CDR3 covers 16 residues. Germline lookup yields CDR1 SGHNT and CDR2 YYREEE (reference sequence). V shed 4 bases, J shed 0 bases, and the junction held 9 bases outside the gene matches. In DNA form, the CDR3 reads TGTGCCAGCAGCCGACAGGGTTTGGAGATGAACACTGAAGCTTTCTTT. It is translated as CASSRQGLEMNTEAFF.

V and J are TRBV14 and TRBJ2-5; a possible D gene is TRBD2 (6 bases). The CDR3 has 15 amino acids. Germline loops: CDR1 SGHDN, CDR2 FVKESK. Trimming left V 0 bases short and J 2 bases short, with 10 bases between. This CDR3 reads CASSQDLGRQETQYF. The CDR3 DNA reads as TGTGCCAGCAGCCAAGATCTGGGGAGGCAAGAGACCCAGTACTTC.

The chain uses TRBV5-1 and TRBJ2-7, with TRBD2 matching over 10 bases. In germline, CDR1 is SGHRS, CDR2 YFSETQ. The V and J ends lost 0 bases and 2 bases, in that order; junction bases with no gene match: 14. This CDR3 is built from 19 residues. CDR3 coding DNA: TGCGCCAGCAGCTTGGATGGTCGATCTCTACTAGCGGGAACCTACGAGCAGTACTTC. This codes for CASSLDGRSLLAGTYEQYF. Based on the CDR3 plus reference TRBV5-1 and TRBJ2-7, the full variable domain is KAGVTQTPRYLIKTRGQQVTLSCSPISGHRSVSWYQQTPGQGLQFLFEYFSETQRNKGNFPGRFSGRQFSNSRSEMNVSTLELGDSALYLCASSLDGRSLLAGTYEQYFGPGTRLTVT.

J is TRBJ2-3 and V is TRBV4-2, with 13 bases matching TRBD2. V dropped 3 bases and J dropped 1; count of bases not matched to a gene: 4. CDR1 is LGHNA, CDR2 YNFKEQ, per germline. CDR3 length equals 17 residues. The CDR3 DNA is TGTGCCAGCAGCCAGAGGGGACTAGCGGGACGCACAGATACGCAGTATTTT. It specifies CASSQRGLAGRTDTQYF.

This rearrangement joins TRBV6-5 to TRBJ1-5; D ambiguous. The CDR3 totals 12 residues. The ends were cut back, 7 bases at V and 3 bases at J, with 7 bases in the middle. Germline CDR1 and CDR2: MNHEY and SVGAGI. The CDR3 region has the DNA TGTGCCAGCACATTCACCAATCAGCCCCAGCATTTT. It translates to CASTFTNQPQHF.

The rearrangement links TRBV5-1 to TRBJ1-1, with 7 nucleotides matching TRBD1. The V gene's germline CDR1 is SGHRS and CDR2 YFSETQ. The CDR3 length is 14 residues. J gave up 4 bases and V 7 bases, and 10 bases lay outside the gene matches. CDR3 sequence: CASRDTGAATEAFF. CDR3 in DNA: TGCGCCAGCCGAGACACAGGGGCGGCCACTGAAGCTTTCTTT.

This chain uses TRBV3-1 (or the pseudogene TRBV3-2) with TRBJ1-1, with 11 bases lining up with TRBD1. There are 20 residues in the CDR3. V trimming: 1 base; J trimming: 1 base; junction bases outside the gene matches: 14. Germline CDR1 LGHDT, CDR2 YNNKEL (reference sequence). Here the CDR3 reads CASSQARTGGYPIPNTEAFF. The CDR3 bases are TGTGCCAGCAGCCAAGCCAGGACAGGGGGCTACCCAATTCCGAACACTGAAGCTTTCTTT.

This chain uses TRBV10-3 with TRBJ2-3; D perhaps matches TRBD1 (5 bases). The CDR3 contains 14 residues. V lost 4 bases to trimming and J lost 2 bases, with 10 bases between them. Germline V lookup: CDR1 ENHRY, CDR2 SYGVKD. The CDR3 is CAISADRITDTQYF. The CDR3 DNA sequence: TGTGCCATCAGTGCCGACAGAATCACAGATACGCAGTATTTT.

The J gene is TRBJ1-1, the V gene TRBV10-3; TRBD1 agrees at 10 bases. CDR1 and CDR2 from the germline V gene are ENHRY and SYGVKD. The CDR3 is made up of 16 amino acids. J gave up 0 bases and V 4 bases, and 5 bases lay outside the gene matches. The CDR3 bases are TGTGCCATCAGTGGGGGACAGGGGAGTATGAACACTGAAGCTTTCTTT. Encoded protein: CAISGGQGSMNTEAFF.

This rearrangement joins TRBV19 to TRBJ1-1; no reliable D call. CDR1 LNHDA and CDR2 SQIVND come from the germline V gene (reference sequence). This CDR3 contains 12 residues. Trimming took 5 bases from V and 1 from J, leaving 5 bases between them. The CDR3 bases are TGTGCCAGTAGTCCATCGAACACTGAAGCTTTCTTT. This codes for CASSPSNTEAFF.

The chain links TRBV5-1 to TRBJ1-2; TRBD1 matches at 7 bases. Germline assignment: CDR1 SGHRS and CDR2 YFSETQ. This CDR3 comprises 15 residues. V lost 4 bases to trimming and J lost 3 bases; unmatched junction nucleotides: 9. The CDR3 here is CASSPRPGTDYGYTF. CDR3 nucleotides: TGCGCCAGCAGCCCTAGGCCCGGGACAGACTATGGCTACACCTTC.

The chain combines TRBV3-1 (or the pseudogene TRBV3-2) with TRBJ2-3; 7 positions agree with TRBD2. Germline CDR1 reads LGHDT; CDR2 reads YNNKEL (reference sequence). J was trimmed by 2 bases and V by 4 bases; bases with no gene match: 6. The CDR3 contains 15 residues. This chain's CDR3 is CASSRGGLPTDTQYF. For the CDR3, the DNA is TGTGCCAGCAGCCGCGGGGGTCTCCCCACAGATACGCAGTATTTT.

The rearrangement joins TRBV11-2 to TRBJ2-7, with a weak D call TRBD1 (6 bases). V was cut by 6 bases and J by 0 bases, with 15 bases left in between. The germline V gene has CDR1 SGHAT and CDR2 FQNNGV. This CDR3 region has 15 residues. The CDR3 here is CASRHRGTTSYEQYF. The CDR3 coding sequence is TGTGCCAGCAGACATCGAGGGACAACCTCCTACGAGCAGTACTTC.

The chain has TRBV24-1 and TRBJ2-5; TRBD1 matches at 11 bases. V lost 3 bases, J lost 3 bases, and 2 bases stayed unmatched. Germline V gene data show CDR1 as KGHDR and CDR2 as SFDVKD. This CDR3 contains 15 residues. CDR3 in amino acids: CATSDGTGGKETQYF. CDR3 nucleotides: TGTGCCACCAGTGATGGGACAGGGGGAAAAGAGACCCAGTACTTC.

CDR3 coding DNA: TGTGCCAGTAGTATAGCGGCCAGCTCCTACGAGCAGTACTTC. It translates to CASSIAASSYEQYF. The chain has TRBV19 and TRBJ2-7; D is undetermined. The CDR3 runs 14 residues. Germline values: CDR1 LNHDA, CDR2 SQIVND (reference sequence). The V end was cut by 1 base, the J end by 0 bases, with 7 bases between.

The genes are TRBV5-8 and TRBJ1-4; TRBD1 aligns across 11 bases. Germline CDR1 SGHTS, CDR2 YDEGEE. The ends lost 4 bases at V and 8 bases at J; junction bases unmatched: 7. This CDR3 is 15 amino acids long. Here the CDR3 DNA reads TGTGCCAGCAGCGGAAGGACAGGGGGCCGCGAAAAACTGTTTTTT. Protein sequence: CASSGRTGGREKLFF.

The chain uses TRBV5-1 and TRBJ2-2, with D perhaps TRBD1 (6 bases). CDR3 length equals 14 residues. Trimming removed 0 bases at V and 5 bases at J, with 8 bases between. Germline values: CDR1 SGHRS, CDR2 YFSETQ. The CDR3 region is CASSLAGETGELFF. The CDR3, as DNA: TGCGCCAGCAGCTTGGCAGGGGAAACCGGGGAGCTGTTTTTT. Variable domain in full (rest from reference TRBV5-1 and TRBJ2-2): KAGVTQTPRYLIKTRGQQVTLSCSPISGHRSVSWYQQTPGQGLQFLFEYFSETQRNKGNFPGRFSGRQFSNSRSEMNVSTLELGDSALYLCASSLAGETGELFFGEGSRLTVL.

The J gene is TRBJ2-2, the V gene TRBV7-2; D may be TRBD2 (6 bases). Germline values: CDR1 SGHTA, CDR2 FQGNSA. The V gene lost 2 bases and the J gene lost 4 bases, with 14 bases spanning the gap. The CDR3 extends over 16 amino acids. This chain's CDR3 is CASSLRRVMGTGELFF. CDR3 DNA: TGTGCCAGCAGCTTAAGGAGGGTGATGGGCACCGGGGAGCTGTTTTTT.

This chain links TRBV7-2 with TRBJ2-7; 7 bases agree with TRBD2. J gave up 3 bases and V 4 bases, and 0 bases lay outside the gene matches. CDR3 length: 12 amino acids. Germline lookup yields CDR1 SGHTA and CDR2 FQGNSA. The CDR3 loop is CASSSSGYEQYF. DNA for the CDR3: TGTGCCAGCAGCTCTAGCGGCTACGAGCAGTACTTC.

The V and J genes are TRBV5-1 and TRBJ2-3, with 8 bases fitting TRBD1. This CDR3 has 17 amino acids. CDR1 and CDR2 (germline): SGHRS, YFSETQ. After removal of 0 bases from V and 5 bases from J, the junction contained 11 bases not matched to a gene. The CDR3 sequence: CASSLAYTGGGLDTQYF. In nucleotides, the CDR3 is TGCGCCAGCAGCTTGGCCTATACAGGGGGTGGGCTAGATACGCAGTATTTT. The full variable domain, with the rest looked up from reference TRBV5-1 and TRBJ2-3, is KAGVTQTPRYLIKTRGQQVTLSCSPISGHRSVSWYQQTPGQGLQFLFEYFSETQRNKGNFPGRFSGRQFSNSRSEMNVSTLELGDSALYLCASSLAYTGGGLDTQYFGPGTRLTVL.

V and J are TRBV5-4 and TRBJ2-7; the match to TRBD1 covers 7 bases. J lost 6 bases, V lost 3 bases, and 3 bases had no gene match. The CDR3 extends over 12 amino acids. Germline V gene sequence: CDR1 SGHNT, CDR2 YYREEE (reference sequence). The CDR3 here is CASSWDSGEQYF. In DNA, the CDR3 is TGTGCCAGCAGCTGGGACAGCGGCGAGCAGTACTTC.

V and J are TRBV2 and TRBJ2-2; D ambiguous. This CDR3 is built from 12 residues. CDR1 is SNHLY, CDR2 FYNNEI, per germline. Trimming took 6 bases from V and 6 from J, leaving 8 bases between them. CDR3 in amino acids: CASRREAGELFF. The CDR3 coding sequence is TGTGCCAGCAGACGCGAAGCCGGGGAGCTGTTTTTT.

A single count supports this clone. For the CDR3, the DNA is TGTGCCAGTAGTAGTATGGACAGGGGGCGATCTGGAAACACCATATATTTT. It specifies CASSSMDRGRSGNTIYF. This rearrangement joins TRBV19 to TRBJ1-3; the match to TRBD1 covers 11 bases. This CDR3 is 17 amino acids long. Germline V gene lookup returns CDR1 LNHDA and CDR2 SQIVND (reference sequence). The V and J ends lost 4 bases and 1 base, in that order; junction bases with no gene match: 6.

A few counts support this clone. The genes are TRBV6-2 or TRBV6-3 and TRBJ2-2; D may be TRBD2 (6 bases). The CDR3 length is 14 residues. Per the germline V gene, CDR1 is MNHEY and CDR2 is SVGEGT. V gave up 4 bases and J gave up 6 bases, with 12 bases separating them. As DNA, the CDR3 is TGTGCCAGCAGTTCGCCCCTAGCGTCCGGGGAGCTGTTTTTT. Encoded protein: CASSSPLASGELFF.

The chain uses TRBV5-1 and TRBJ1-2, with D unresolved. V was cut by 0 bases and J by 6 bases, with 15 bases left in between. Germline assignment: CDR1 SGHRS and CDR2 YFSETQ. The CDR3 contains 15 residues. In DNA, the CDR3 is TGCGCCAGCAGCTTGGAGGGTGGATTCAATCATGGCTACACCTTC. This translates into CASSLEGGFNHGYTF.

The J gene is TRBJ1-6, the V gene TRBV9, with D unresolved. V lost 1 base and J lost 7, with 6 bases in between. The CDR3 extends over 13 amino acids. CDR1 is SGDLS, CDR2 YYNGEE, per germline. The CDR3 spells CASSVTDNSPLHF. The CDR3 nucleotides read TGTGCCAGCAGCGTAACAGACAATTCACCCCTCCACTTT.

This clone was counted between two and nine times. This rearrangement joins TRBV4-1 to TRBJ2-7, with 9 bases matching TRBD1. V trimming: 4 bases; J trimming: 5 bases; junction bases outside the gene matches: 9. CDR1 and CDR2 from the germline V gene are MGHRA and YSYEKL. The CDR3 has 15 amino acids. The CDR3: CASSPQGDRAHEQYF. The CDR3 nucleotides read TGCGCCAGCAGCCCCCAGGGGGACAGGGCCCACGAGCAGTACTTC.

The sample holds a few counts of this clone. This chain joins TRBV6-1 and TRBJ2-7, with a tentative D call TRBD2 (5 bases). This CDR3 comprises 16 residues. V shed 2 bases and J shed 2 bases, with 16 bases lying between them. The germline V gene has CDR1 MNHNS and CDR2 SASEGT. CDR3: CASSEPDWYLTYEQYF. The CDR3 bases are TGTGCCAGCAGTGAACCGGACTGGTACTTAACCTACGAGCAGTACTTC.